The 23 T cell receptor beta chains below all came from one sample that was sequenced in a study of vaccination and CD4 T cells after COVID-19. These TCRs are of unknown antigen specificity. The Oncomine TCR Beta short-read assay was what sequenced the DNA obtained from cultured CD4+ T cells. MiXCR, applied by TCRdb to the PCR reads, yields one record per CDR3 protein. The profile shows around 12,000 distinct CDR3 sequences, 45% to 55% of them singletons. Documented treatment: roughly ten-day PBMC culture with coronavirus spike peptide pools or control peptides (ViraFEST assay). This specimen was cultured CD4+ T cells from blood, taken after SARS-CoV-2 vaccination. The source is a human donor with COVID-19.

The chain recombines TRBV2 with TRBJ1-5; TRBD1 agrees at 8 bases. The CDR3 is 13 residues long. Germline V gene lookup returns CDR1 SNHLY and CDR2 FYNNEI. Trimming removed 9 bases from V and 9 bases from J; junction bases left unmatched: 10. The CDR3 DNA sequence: TGTGCCAGGGGCGGACAGGGTGAGGGGCCCCAGCATTTT. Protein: CARGGQGEGPQHF.

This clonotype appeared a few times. Written as DNA, the CDR3 is TGTGCCAGCAGTGCCCTATTGAACACCGGGGAGCTGTTTTTT. It codes for CASSALLNTGELFF. V gene TRBV2 combines with J gene TRBJ2-2; D unresolved. With 4 bases removed from V and 1 base from J, the gap between germline ends came to 7 bases. The CDR3 extends over 14 amino acids. CDR1 and CDR2 (germline): SNHLY, FYNNEI.

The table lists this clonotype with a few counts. CDR3 sequence: CASSKSGEWNEQFF. The DNA for the CDR3 is TGTGCCAGCAGTAAAAGTGGGGAGTGGAATGAGCAGTTCTTC. The chain employs TRBV6-1 and TRBJ2-1, with a possible D match to TRBD2 (5 bases). This CDR3 contains 14 residues. V lost 5 bases to trimming and J lost 7 bases, with 15 bases between them. CDR1 is MNHNS, CDR2 SASEGT, per germline.

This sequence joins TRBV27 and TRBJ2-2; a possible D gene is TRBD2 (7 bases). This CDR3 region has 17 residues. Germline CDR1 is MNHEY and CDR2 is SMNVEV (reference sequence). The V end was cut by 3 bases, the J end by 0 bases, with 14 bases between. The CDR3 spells CASSFGSGGSNTGELFF. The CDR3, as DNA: TGTGCCAGCAGTTTCGGGTCGGGGGGCTCGAACACCGGGGAGCTGTTTTTT.

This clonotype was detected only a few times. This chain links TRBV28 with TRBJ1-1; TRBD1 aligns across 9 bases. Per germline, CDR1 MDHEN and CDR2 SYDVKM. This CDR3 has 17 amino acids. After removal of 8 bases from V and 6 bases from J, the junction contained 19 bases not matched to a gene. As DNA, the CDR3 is TGTGCCAGCCCGAAGACCGGGACAGGGTCTGTTGGCGCTGAAGCTTTCTTT. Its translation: CASPKTGTGSVGAEAFF.

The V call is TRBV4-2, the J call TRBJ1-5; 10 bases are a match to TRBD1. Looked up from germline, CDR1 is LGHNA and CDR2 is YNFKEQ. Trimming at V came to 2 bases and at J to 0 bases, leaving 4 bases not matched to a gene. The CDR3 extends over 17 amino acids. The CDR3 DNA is TGTGCCAGCAGCCAATCGGGACAGGGGACTAGCAATCAGCCCCAGCATTTT. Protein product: CASSQSGQGTSNQPQHF.

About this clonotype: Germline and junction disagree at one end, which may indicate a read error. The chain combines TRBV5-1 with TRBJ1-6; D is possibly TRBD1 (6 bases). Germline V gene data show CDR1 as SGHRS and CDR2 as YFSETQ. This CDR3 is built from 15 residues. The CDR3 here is CASSLDGTRNSPLHF. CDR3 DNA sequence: TGCGCCAGCAGCTTGGATGGGACAAGAAATTCGCCCCTCCACTTT.

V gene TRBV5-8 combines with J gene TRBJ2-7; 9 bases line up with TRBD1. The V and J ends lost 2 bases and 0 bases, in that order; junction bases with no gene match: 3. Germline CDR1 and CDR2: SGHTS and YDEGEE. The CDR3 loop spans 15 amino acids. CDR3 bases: TGTGCCAGCAGCTTAGGGGACAGGGCCTCCTACGAGCAGTACTTC. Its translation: CASSLGDRASYEQYF.

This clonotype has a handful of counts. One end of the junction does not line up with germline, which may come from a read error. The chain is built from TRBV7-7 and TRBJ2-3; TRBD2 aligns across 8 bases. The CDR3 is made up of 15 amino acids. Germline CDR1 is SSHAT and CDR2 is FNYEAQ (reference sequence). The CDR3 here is CASSKGLGSTDTQYF. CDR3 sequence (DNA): TGTGCTAGCAGCAAGGGACTAGGAAGCACAGATACGCAGTATTTT.

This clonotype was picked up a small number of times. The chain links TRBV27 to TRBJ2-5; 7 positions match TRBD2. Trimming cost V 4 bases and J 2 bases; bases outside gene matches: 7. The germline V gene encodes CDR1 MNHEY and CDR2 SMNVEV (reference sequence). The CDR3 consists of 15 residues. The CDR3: CASSSGLVGQETQYF. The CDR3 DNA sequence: TGTGCCAGCAGTTCCGGACTAGTCGGGCAAGAGACCCAGTACTTC.

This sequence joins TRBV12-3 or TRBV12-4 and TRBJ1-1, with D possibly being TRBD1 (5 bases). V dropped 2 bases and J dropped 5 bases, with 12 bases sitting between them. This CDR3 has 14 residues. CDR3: CASSLSGIDTEAFF. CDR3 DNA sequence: TGTGCCAGCAGTTTATCAGGGATAGATACTGAAGCTTTCTTT.

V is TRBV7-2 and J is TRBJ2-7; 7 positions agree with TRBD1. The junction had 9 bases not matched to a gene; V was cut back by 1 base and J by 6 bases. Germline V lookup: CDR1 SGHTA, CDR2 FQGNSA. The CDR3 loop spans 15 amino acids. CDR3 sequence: CASSLVGGARGEQYF. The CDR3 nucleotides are TGTGCCAGCAGCTTAGTAGGGGGCGCTCGGGGCGAGCAGTACTTC. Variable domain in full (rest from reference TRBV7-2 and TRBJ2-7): GAGVSQSPSNKVTEKGKDVELRCDPISGHTALYWYRQSLGQGLEFLIYFQGNSAPDKSGLPSDRFSAERTGGSVSTLTIQRTQQEDSAVYLCASSLVGGARGEQYFGPGTRLTVT.

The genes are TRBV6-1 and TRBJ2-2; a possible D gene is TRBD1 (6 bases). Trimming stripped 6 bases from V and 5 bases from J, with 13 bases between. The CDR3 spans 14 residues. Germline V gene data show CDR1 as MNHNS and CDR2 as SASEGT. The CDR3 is CASRDRPETGELFF. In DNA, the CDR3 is TGTGCCAGCAGGGACAGACCTGAAACCGGGGAGCTGTTTTTT.

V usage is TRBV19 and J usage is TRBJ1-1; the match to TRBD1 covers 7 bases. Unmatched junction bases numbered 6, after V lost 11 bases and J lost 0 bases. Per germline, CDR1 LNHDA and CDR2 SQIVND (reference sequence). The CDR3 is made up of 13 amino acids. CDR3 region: CAASRGVNTEAFF. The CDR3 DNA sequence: TGTGCCGCGAGCAGGGGGGTGAACACTGAAGCTTTCTTT.

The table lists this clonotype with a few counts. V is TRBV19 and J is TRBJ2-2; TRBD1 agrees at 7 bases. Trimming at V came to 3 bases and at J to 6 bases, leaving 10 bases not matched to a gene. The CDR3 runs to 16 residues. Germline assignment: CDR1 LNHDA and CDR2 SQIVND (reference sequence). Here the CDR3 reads CASSITTGAFAGELFF. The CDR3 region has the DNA TGTGCCAGTAGTATTACCACAGGGGCTTTCGCCGGGGAGCTGTTTTTT.

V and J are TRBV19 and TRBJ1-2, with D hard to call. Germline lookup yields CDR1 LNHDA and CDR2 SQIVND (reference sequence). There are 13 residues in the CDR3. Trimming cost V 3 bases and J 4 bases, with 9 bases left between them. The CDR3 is CASSMDKGYGYTF. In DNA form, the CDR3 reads TGTGCCAGTAGTATGGATAAAGGCTATGGCTACACCTTC.

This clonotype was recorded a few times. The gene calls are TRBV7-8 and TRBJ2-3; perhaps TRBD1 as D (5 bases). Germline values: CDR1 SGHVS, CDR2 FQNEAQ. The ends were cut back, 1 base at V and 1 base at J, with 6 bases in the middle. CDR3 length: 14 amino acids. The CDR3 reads CASSLEGGTDTQYF. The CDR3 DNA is TGTGCCAGCAGCTTAGAAGGGGGCACAGATACGCAGTATTTT.

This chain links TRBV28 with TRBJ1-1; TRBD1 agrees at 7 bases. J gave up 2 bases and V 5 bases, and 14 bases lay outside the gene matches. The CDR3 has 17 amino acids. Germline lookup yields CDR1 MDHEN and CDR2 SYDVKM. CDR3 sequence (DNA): TGTGCCAGCAGTCGCTACGTCACAGGGGCCAGAAACACTGAAGCTTTCTTT. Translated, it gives CASSRYVTGARNTEAFF.

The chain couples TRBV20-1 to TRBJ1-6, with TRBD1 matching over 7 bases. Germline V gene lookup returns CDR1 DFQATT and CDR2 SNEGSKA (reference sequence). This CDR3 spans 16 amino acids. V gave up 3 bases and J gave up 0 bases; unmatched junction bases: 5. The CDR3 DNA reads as TGCAGTGCTAGGGACAGGCAGAGCTCCTATAATTCACCCCTCCACTTT. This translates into CSARDRQSSYNSPLHF.

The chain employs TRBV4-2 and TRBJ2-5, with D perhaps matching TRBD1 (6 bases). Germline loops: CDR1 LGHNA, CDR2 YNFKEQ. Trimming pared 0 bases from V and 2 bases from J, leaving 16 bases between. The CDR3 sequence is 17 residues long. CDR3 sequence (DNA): TGTGCCAGCAGCCAAGATTCCGCGACAGGTGGACAAGAGACCCAGTACTTC. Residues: CASSQDSATGGQETQYF.

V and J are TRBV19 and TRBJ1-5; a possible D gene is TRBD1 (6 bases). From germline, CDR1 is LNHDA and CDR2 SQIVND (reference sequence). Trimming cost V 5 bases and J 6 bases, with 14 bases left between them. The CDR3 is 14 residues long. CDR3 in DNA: TGTGCCAGTAGTCCTACAGGGCGAGGTCAGCCCCAGCATTTT. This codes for CASSPTGRGQPQHF.

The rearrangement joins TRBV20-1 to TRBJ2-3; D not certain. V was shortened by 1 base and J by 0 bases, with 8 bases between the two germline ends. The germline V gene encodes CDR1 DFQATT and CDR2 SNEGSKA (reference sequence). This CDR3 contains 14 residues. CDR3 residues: CSARVYVSTDTQYF. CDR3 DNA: TGCAGTGCTAGAGTTTACGTCAGCACAGATACGCAGTATTTT.

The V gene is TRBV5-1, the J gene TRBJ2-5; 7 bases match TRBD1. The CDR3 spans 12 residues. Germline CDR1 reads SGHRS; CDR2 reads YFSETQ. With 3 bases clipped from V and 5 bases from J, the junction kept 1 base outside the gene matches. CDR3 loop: CASSSQGETQYF. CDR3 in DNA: TGCGCCAGCAGCTCACAGGGGGAGACCCAGTACTTC.